This is a list of T cell receptor beta chains from one sample in a study of cytomegalovirus exposure and HLA in healthy donors. Repertoires were generated with immunoSEQ multiplex PCR, while TCRdb's copy carries only in-frame clones and drops some. The profile shows about 83,000 clones, roughly 79% of them singletons. Sequencing was performed on PBMCs. The receptors shown here come from a woman aged 30 to 39 in good health and CMV-seronegative. CDR3s leave out the opening cysteine and the closing phenylalanine or tryptophan.

V gene	J gene	CDR3 protein
TRBV27	TRBJ2-7	ASRIDGLALKRDSYEQY
TRBV7-9	TRBJ2-7	ASSRGVLPGDEQY
TRBV18	TRBJ1-1	ASSPEMGFDTEAF
TRBV28	TRBJ1-5	ASSHPDRENQPQH
TRBV30	-	AWRDGQGAYEQY
TRBV5-1	TRBJ1-2	ASSTGDTYPHYGYT
TRBV7-9	TRBJ2-1	SSSLRQGYNEQF
TRBV23-1	TRBJ2-1	ASTPLAGRAYNEQF
TRBV7-8	TRBJ2-5	ASSLGGTGGYQETQY
TRBV25-1	TRBJ1-1	ASSELWGEVAF
TRBV7-2	TRBJ1-5	ASSLVGSSLNQPQH
TRBV6-5	TRBJ1-2	ASSSVYGYT
TRBV30	TRBJ1-5	AWSRDRGNQPQH
TRBV7-2	-	ASSLAFTVSYEQY
TRBV28	TRBJ1-5	ASSTLGPNQPQH
TRBV9	TRBJ2-1	ASSVGWREVDNEQF
TRBV5-4	TRBJ2-2	ASTNRTSGTGELF
TRBV5-6	TRBJ2-5	ASSLFTGGKETQY
TRBV5-1	TRBJ2-1	ASSPAYIDEQF
TRBV5-6	TRBJ2-7	ASSLAGGYYEQY
TRBV5-5	TRBJ2-7	ASTLPAGGSYEQY
TRBV5-1	TRBJ1-4	ASSYRDRGEKLF
TRBV11-2	TRBJ2-1	ASSLDLSQGRWILLQF
TRBV7-2	TRBJ2-1	ASSLRQGVNEQF
TRBV28	TRBJ1-5	ASSLSGWDQPQH
TRBV4-3	TRBJ2-7	ASSQEMGQSYEQY
TRBV5-1	TRBJ2-7	ASSLEGQGLKQY
TRBV10-3	TRBJ2-3	AISDSSGFTDTQY
TRBV6-5	TRBJ1-2	ASSYTGLFYGYT
TRBV29-1	TRBJ1-1	SVGGGTEAF
TRBV15	TRBJ2-3	ATSRHRGVGTDTQY
TRBV6-6	TRBJ2-1	ASSSDRDFYNEQF
TRBV29-1	TRBJ1-1	SVRTGAEAF
TRBV29-1	TRBJ2-1	SVEGQGSSEQF
TRBV7-2	TRBJ1-6	ASSTDRGNSPLH
TRBV4-3	TRBJ2-5	ASSQERYRAQETQY
TRBV6-1	TRBJ2-3	ASSGRQGGADTQY
TRBV25-1	TRBJ1-1	ASSLQGYTEAF
TRBV7-9	TRBJ2-1	SSSLGQHNEQF
TRBV7-3	TRBJ1-1	ASSLTANTEAF
TRBV5-1	TRBJ2-6	ASSFLGSTGGLVGANVLT
TRBV10-3	TRBJ1-5	AISGFGTGGQPQH
TRBV27	TRBJ1-5	ASSMKYSQPQH
TRBV4-2	TRBJ2-3	ASSPRKAGGPGTDTQY
TRBV10-3	TRBJ2-3	AISGTRSSTDTQY
TRBV9	TRBJ1-1	ASSVAGKNTEAF
TRBV7-9	TRBJ1-4	ASSRTVNEKLF
TRBV2	TRBJ2-3	ASREGSGIVAVRTDTQY